The rows below give T cell receptor beta chains drawn from one sample of a study of control samples from healthy donors and cancer patients. Assay: immunoSEQ multiplex PCR; the TCRdb copy retains only in-frame clones and omits some. The sample has roughly 190,000 clones; the top ten hold 2.2%. The source material was blood. The origin of the receptors is a woman in her 30s in good health. Both conserved end residues are part of each CDR3. A D gene is named only where the DNA matches it firmly.

D	J	V	DNA	CDR3
-	TRBJ1-5	TRBV5-6	TGTGCCAGCAGCTTGGTGGGGGGGGGACCACCCCAGCATTTT	CASSLVGGGPPQHF
TRBD2	TRBJ2-1	TRBV9	TGTGCCAGCAGCGTAGAACTAGCGGGGAACAATGAGCAGTTCTTC	CASSVELAGNNEQFF
-	TRBJ2-6	TRBV7-9	TGTGCCAGCAGCCTTGGTTTGGGAGCTGGGGCCAACGTCCTGACTTTC	CASSLGLGAGANVLTF
TRBD2	TRBJ2-3	TRBV29-1	TGCAGCGCGTCCGAAGGTAGCGGGGTTACAGATACGCAGTATTTT	CSASEGSGVTDTQYF
-	TRBJ2-3	TRBV27	TGTGCCAGCAGTTTTTCCGGCAGAGAAACAGATACGCAGTATTTT	CASSFSGRETDTQYF
TRBD1	TRBJ2-7	TRBV11-2	TGTGCCAGCAGCCTGGACAGGGGGTCCTACGAGCAGTACTTC	CASSLDRGSYEQYF
TRBD1	TRBJ1-1	TRBV5-1	TGCGCCAGCAGCCCGGGACAGGGAGACACTGAAGCTTTCTTT	CASSPGQGDTEAFF
TRBD2	TRBJ2-1	TRBV6-4	TGTGCCAGCAGTGACTCGTGGGAGGGAACCGAGCAGTTCTTC	CASSDSWEGTEQFF
TRBD1	TRBJ2-2	TRBV7-9	TGTGCCAGCAGCCTAAGGACAGGGGGCCGCACCGGGGAGCTGTTTTTT	CASSLRTGGRTGELFF
TRBD1	TRBJ1-1	TRBV19	TGTGCCAGTAGTAGGTCGACAGGGTCGAACGCTGAAGCTTTCTTT	CASSRSTGSNAEAFF
-	TRBJ2-7	TRBV6-1	TGTGCCAGCAGTGATCAGAGCTCCTACGAGCAGTACTTC	CASSDQSSYEQYF
-	TRBJ2-7	TRBV25-1	TGTGCCAGCAGTGATAATGGCGGGGGCTCACCCTACGAGCAGTACTTC	CASSDNGGGSPYEQYF
TRBD1	TRBJ2-5	TRBV27	TGTGCCAGCAGCCGGCCACAGGGGGGTCGGGAGACCCAGTACTTC	CASSRPQGGRETQYF
-	TRBJ2-2	TRBV5-1	TGCGCCAGCAGCTTTACAGGGGAGGCCGGGGAGCTGTTTTTT	CASSFTGEAGELFF